The 29 T cell receptor beta chains below all came from one sample that was sequenced in a study of CD8 T cells in ankylosing spondylitis. Study-wide findings and caveats: A TCR beta motif of roughly 8 highly homologous variants appeared characteristic of ankylosing spondylitis blood.

Each CDR3 protein is one row after TCRdb ran MiXCR on the 5' RACE reads. The repertoire holds about 340,000 distinct CDR3 sequences, roughly 8% seen once, with roughly 14% in the top ten. For these TCRs, the target antigens are not known. The sequenced sample consisted of blood, either unsorted or a sorted T cell fraction (not recorded which). Receptors were obtained from a male donor with ankylosing spondylitis.

There are a few counts of this clonotype. The CDR3 loop reads CASSSQGRDYQPQHF. CDR3 in DNA: TGTGCCAGTAGTTCGCAGGGACGAGATTATCAGCCCCAGCATTTT. J is TRBJ1-5 and V is TRBV19, with a tentative D call TRBD1 (5 bases). Germline assignment: CDR1 LNHDA and CDR2 SQIVND (reference sequence). The CDR3 totals 15 residues. V shed 5 bases and J shed 5 bases, with 16 bases lying between them.

This clonotype has at least ten counts. The V and J genes are TRBV20-1 and TRBJ2-1; 12 nucleotides line up with TRBD2. The germline gives CDR1 DFQATT, CDR2 SNEGSKA (reference sequence). Losses at the gene ends were 6 bases for V and 3 bases for J; bases not matched to a gene: 3. This CDR3 has 14 amino acids. In DNA form, the CDR3 reads TGCAGTGCAAAGACTAGCGGGAGCTACAATGAGCAGTTCTTC. It yields the protein CSAKTSGSYNEQFF.

This clonotype has just a few counts. The chain recombines TRBV7-9 with TRBJ2-7; the match to TRBD2 covers 15 bases. CDR1 and CDR2 from the germline V gene are SEHNR and FQNEAQ (reference sequence). CDR3 length: 16 residues. Trimming removed 5 bases from V and 5 bases from J; junction bases left unmatched: 7. The DNA of the CDR3 is TGTGCCAGCAGCCCTGCGGGACTAGCGGGAGGTGACGAGCAGTACTTC. Its translation is CASSPAGLAGGDEQYF.

This clonotype was counted only a few times. The chain employs TRBV7-8 and TRBJ2-1, with D unclear. The CDR3 contains 16 residues. Deletions cut 3 bases from V and 7 bases from J, with 19 bases between. CDR1 and CDR2 (germline): SGHVS, FQNEAQ. Here the CDR3 reads CASSFGESPIRNEQFF. The CDR3 nucleotides read TGTGCCAGCAGCTTTGGCGAGTCGCCAATAAGAAATGAGCAGTTCTTC.

The chain couples TRBV11-2 to TRBJ2-5, with D perhaps being TRBD1 or TRBD2 (6 bases each). From germline, CDR1 is SGHAT and CDR2 FQNNGV. The CDR3 is 16 amino acids. V gave up 2 bases and J gave up 2 bases, with 15 bases separating them. This chain's CDR3 is CASSLSGQGRQETQYF. The CDR3 DNA is TGTGCCAGCAGCTTAAGTGGGCAGGGGAGGCAAGAGACCCAGTACTTC.

This clonotype was detected a few times. This sequence joins TRBV7-3 and TRBJ2-1; 7 nucleotides match TRBD2. With 2 bases clipped from V and 4 bases from J, the junction kept 5 bases outside the gene matches. The CDR3 spans 15 residues. From germline, CDR1 is SGHTA and CDR2 FQGTGA. CDR3 residues: CASSLEGSGYNEQFF. Written as DNA, the CDR3 is TGTGCCAGCAGCTTAGAGGGTAGCGGGTACAATGAGCAGTTCTTC.

This clonotype was seen only a few times. The chain joins TRBV9 to TRBJ2-1, with TRBD2 matching 13 bases. Germline V gives CDR1 SGDLS, CDR2 YYNGEE. After removal of 3 bases from V and 7 bases from J, the junction contained 4 bases not matched to a gene. This CDR3 region has 15 residues. CDR3 loop: CASSEGLAGKNEQFF. The CDR3 DNA follows: TGTGCCAGCAGCGAGGGACTAGCGGGAAAAAATGAGCAGTTCTTC.

The chain employs TRBV20-1 and TRBJ2-5; TRBD2 agrees at 10 bases. The V segment lost 1 base and the J segment 1 base; nucleotides outside the gene matches: 6. CDR3 length: 16 amino acids. Germline assignment: CDR1 DFQATT and CDR2 SNEGSKA (reference sequence). In DNA form, the CDR3 reads TGCAGTGCTAGAGCCCTAGCGGGGGAGCCCCAAGAGACCCAGTACTTC. Protein sequence: CSARALAGEPQETQYF.

This clonotype occurred a few times. The chain carries TRBV6-2 or TRBV6-3 and TRBJ2-5; D may be TRBD2 (6 bases). The germline gives CDR1 MNHEY, CDR2 SVGEGT. Trimming took off 0 bases at V and 4 bases at J, with 12 bases between the two ends. The CDR3 consists of 15 residues. The CDR3 loop is CASSYSRDLGETQYF. The CDR3, as DNA: TGTGCCAGCAGTTACTCGCGGGACCTAGGAGAGACCCAGTACTTC.

The rearrangement uses TRBV5-1 and TRBJ2-7; D is ambiguous. Per germline, CDR1 SGHRS and CDR2 YFSETQ. This CDR3 comprises 13 residues. Trimming took off 3 bases at V and 1 base at J, with 8 bases between the two ends. CDR3 nucleotides: TGCGCCAGCAGCTGGATGGGTTCCTACGAGCAGTACTTC. It yields the protein CASSWMGSYEQYF. Variable domain in full (rest from reference TRBV5-1 and TRBJ2-7): KAGVTQTPRYLIKTRGQQVTLSCSPISGHRSVSWYQQTPGQGLQFLFEYFSETQRNKGNFPGRFSGRQFSNSRSEMNVSTLELGDSALYLCASSWMGSYEQYFGPGTRLTVT.

This clonotype was detected a few times. The V call is TRBV24-1, the J call TRBJ2-2; tentative D call: TRBD2 (6 bases). CDR3 length equals 17 residues. Germline CDR1 KGHDR, CDR2 SFDVKD. Deletions cut 0 bases from V and 8 bases from J, with 18 bases between. The CDR3 here is CATSDLGRGTGGGELFF. The CDR3, as DNA: TGTGCCACCAGTGATTTGGGGAGAGGGACTGGAGGAGGGGAGCTGTTTTTT.

The chain recombines TRBV5-1 with TRBJ2-2; tentatively, D is TRBD1 (6 bases). This CDR3 comprises 15 residues. Trimming left V 0 bases short and J 5 bases short, with 11 bases between. CDR1 SGHRS and CDR2 YFSETQ come from the germline V gene. The CDR3 sequence is CASSLAQGLTGELFF. CDR3 nucleotide sequence: TGCGCCAGCAGCTTGGCTCAGGGGTTGACCGGGGAGCTGTTTTTT.

This clonotype was seen a handful of times. This chain connects TRBV4-1 to TRBJ1-5, with TRBD1 identical over 7 bases. Germline assignment: CDR1 MGHRA and CDR2 YSYEKL. CDR3 length equals 15 residues. After removal of 2 bases from V and 4 bases from J, the junction contained 5 bases not matched to a gene. The CDR3 DNA reads as TGCGCCAGCAGCCAACCAGGGGGGCTTAATCAGCCCCAGCATTTT. This encodes CASSQPGGLNQPQHF.

This rearrangement joins TRBV12-5 to TRBJ2-2; 7 bases line up with TRBD2. Germline V gene data show CDR1 as LGHNT and CDR2 as FRNRAP. This CDR3 has 16 residues. Trimming removed 3 bases from V and 0 bases from J; junction bases left unmatched: 4. The CDR3 coding sequence is TGTGCTAGTGGTTTATCCAGCGGGACGAACACCGGGGAGCTGTTTTTT. It encodes CASGLSSGTNTGELFF. Drawing the rest from reference TRBV12-5 and TRBJ2-2, the complete variable domain is DARVTQTPRHKVTEMGQEVTMRCQPILGHNTVFWYRQTMMQGLELLAYFRNRAPLDDSGMPKDRFSAEMPDATLATLKIQPSEPRDSAVYFCASGLSSGTNTGELFFGEGSRLTVL.

This clonotype was counted a few times. This rearrangement joins TRBV20-1 to TRBJ2-3; 13 nucleotides match TRBD2. Germline-derived CDR1 and CDR2 are DFQATT and SNEGSKA (reference sequence). The junction had 8 bases not matched to a gene; V was cut back by 3 bases and J by 8 bases. The CDR3 runs to 15 residues. The chain's CDR3 is CSASQIGLAGATQYF. The DNA for the CDR3 is TGCAGTGCTAGCCAAATCGGACTAGCGGGAGCTACGCAGTATTTT.

This clonotype was counted ten times or more. This rearrangement joins TRBV4-1 to TRBJ2-2, with 8 bases fitting TRBD2. This CDR3 has 16 residues. J lost 3 bases, V lost 0 bases, and 3 bases had no gene match. Per the germline V gene, CDR1 is MGHRA and CDR2 is YSYEKL. CDR3: CASSQDPAGDTGELFF. DNA for the CDR3: TGCGCCAGCAGCCAAGATCCAGCGGGGGACACCGGGGAGCTGTTTTTT.

This clonotype was picked up a small number of times. The gene calls are TRBV7-3 and TRBJ1-1; 7 bases match TRBD1. This CDR3 has 14 amino acids. V shed 4 bases, J shed 8 bases, and the junction held 10 bases outside the gene matches. Germline V CDR1 and CDR2: SGHTA, FQGTGA. CDR3 sequence reads: CASSSRQGVQEAFF. The CDR3 bases are TGTGCCAGCAGCTCCCGACAGGGAGTACAAGAAGCTTTCTTT.

The chain has TRBV29-1 and TRBJ1-1; D unresolved. The V gene lost 0 bases and the J gene lost 1 base, with 9 bases spanning the gap. The CDR3 is made up of 14 amino acids. CDR1 and CDR2 (germline): SQVTM, ANQGSEA. The CDR3 coding sequence is TGCAGCGTTGAAGATGATACAGCGAACACTGAAGCTTTCTTT. This codes for CSVEDDTANTEAFF.

In its sample, this clonotype was seen many times. This chain uses TRBV12-3 or TRBV12-4 with TRBJ2-1; D uncertain. V lost 7 bases and J lost 4, with 14 bases in between. The CDR3 loop spans 14 amino acids. CDR3 loop: CASIARDDYNEQFF. The CDR3 DNA follows: TGTGCCAGCATCGCTCGCGACGATTACAATGAGCAGTTCTTC.

This clonotype was counted only a few times. This rearrangement joins TRBV18 to TRBJ1-2; 7 positions match TRBD1. Trimming removed 4 bases from V and 8 bases from J; junction bases left unmatched: 10. CDR1 and CDR2 (germline): KGHSH, LQKENI. The CDR3 spans 14 residues. In DNA, the CDR3 is TGTGCCAGCTCACTTTTTTATCGGGACAGCGGCTACACCTTC. Protein: CASSLFYRDSGYTF.

This clonotype was seen a handful of times. In DNA form, the CDR3 reads TGTGCCAGCAGTAGACTAGCGGGAGGGTCCTACAATGAGCAGTTCTTC. It specifies CASSRLAGGSYNEQFF. This chain links TRBV27 with TRBJ2-1, with 14 bases lining up with TRBD2. V lost 5 bases and J lost 1; bases outside the gene matches: 1. The CDR3 totals 16 residues. Germline CDR1 is MNHEY and CDR2 is SMNVEV (reference sequence).

CDR3 loop: CASSETRQRQETQYF. The DNA of the CDR3 is TGTGCCAGCAGTGAAACACGCCAAAGACAAGAGACCCAGTACTTC. The chain carries TRBV6-1 and TRBJ2-5; D not resolved. Germline values: CDR1 MNHNS, CDR2 SASEGT. The V gene lost 2 bases and the J gene lost 2 bases, with 12 bases spanning the gap. The CDR3 runs 15 residues.

This clonotype has more than one count but fewer than ten. In nucleotides, the CDR3 is TGTGCCAGCAGCTTAAAGACAGTCGGCACAGATACGCAGTATTTT. This codes for CASSLKTVGTDTQYF. The rearrangement uses TRBV5-4 and TRBJ2-3, with D tentatively TRBD1 (5 bases). V was clipped by 2 bases and J by 1 base, with 11 bases between them. The CDR3 loop spans 15 amino acids. Germline V gene sequence: CDR1 SGHNT, CDR2 YYREEE (reference sequence).

The chain links TRBV27 to TRBJ1-5; maybe TRBD1 (5 bases). The CDR3 totals 15 residues. Trimming cost V 2 bases and J 7 bases, with 15 bases left between them. Germline lookup yields CDR1 MNHEY and CDR2 SMNVEV (reference sequence). The CDR3 is CASSLGPQGRQPQHF. DNA of the CDR3: TGTGCCAGCAGTTTAGGGCCCCAGGGTCGGCAGCCCCAGCATTTT.

CDR3 in amino acids: CASSSPWGSGNTIYF. The CDR3 DNA follows: TGTGCCAGCAGCTCACCATGGGGATCTGGAAACACCATATATTTT. The chain links TRBV7-8 to TRBJ1-3; no definite D call. The CDR3 spans 15 residues. The germline V gene has CDR1 SGHVS and CDR2 FQNEAQ. Deletions cut 4 bases from V and 1 base from J, with 11 bases between.

There are a few counts of this clonotype. The CDR3 coding sequence is TGTGCCAGCAGGCCCGGGACGGGAGCTTCACCCCTCCACTTT. It yields the protein CASRPGTGASPLHF. V usage is TRBV12-3 or TRBV12-4 and J usage is TRBJ1-6, with D tentatively TRBD1 (5 bases). V lost 6 bases and J 9 bases, leaving 15 bases between the germline ends. The CDR3 contains 14 residues.

This clonotype was detected only a few times. The J gene is TRBJ2-1, the V gene TRBV7-9; 7 bases are shared with TRBD2. Germline CDR1 is SEHNR and CDR2 is FQNEAQ (reference sequence). The CDR3 has 15 residues. With V trimmed by 5 bases and J by 7 bases, 11 bases remained unmatched. This chain's CDR3 is CASSPTGRVLNEQFF. DNA of the CDR3: TGTGCCAGCAGCCCCACTGGGAGGGTACTTAATGAGCAGTTCTTC.

The chain has TRBV3-1 and TRBJ2-1; D unresolved. The CDR3 spans 13 residues. Germline values: CDR1 LGHDT, CDR2 YNNKEL (reference sequence). V was pared by 4 bases and J by 10 bases, with 14 bases between. DNA for the CDR3: TGTGCCAGCAGCCCCCTTCTAAATTACGAGCAGTTCTTC. Translated: CASSPLLNYEQFF.

This clonotype has just a few counts. The rearrangement joins TRBV15 to TRBJ2-2; D not certain. V was cut by 0 bases and J by 0 bases, with 8 bases left in between. Per the germline V gene, CDR1 is LNHNV and CDR2 is YYDKDF (reference sequence). The CDR3 sequence is 16 residues long. CDR3 protein: CATSRDSPPNTGELFF. CDR3 bases: TGTGCCACCAGCAGAGACAGCCCCCCGAACACCGGGGAGCTGTTTTTT.